The 6 T cell receptor beta chains below all came from one sample that was sequenced in a study of blood T cell repertoires in COVID-19. Assay used: immunoSEQ multiplex PCR; TCRdb lists only in-frame clones, some missing. The data contain about 98,000 clones, approximately 84% of them seen just once; the ten biggest clones take up around 11%. Sequences were obtained from peripheral blood. The receptors here all came from a woman aged 80 or older with acute or convalescent COVID-19.

The chain couples TRBV5-4 to TRBJ2-2, with 8 nucleotides matching TRBD1. The ends lost 0 bases at V and 5 bases at J; junction bases unmatched: 3. CDR1 is SGHNT and CDR2 is YYREEE in the germline V gene (reference sequence). The CDR3 is made up of 15 amino acids. For the CDR3, the DNA is TGTGCCAGCAGCTTGGGCAGGGGGCGGACCGGGGAGCTGTTTTTT. Encoded protein: CASSLGRGRTGELFF.

The J gene is TRBJ2-5, the V gene TRBV11-2; tentative D call: TRBD2 (5 bases). Germline CDR1 SGHAT, CDR2 FQNNGV. CDR3 length: 14 amino acids. With 4 bases removed from V and 5 bases from J, the gap between germline ends came to 14 bases. Here the CDR3 reads CASSSSYGVETQYF. CDR3 DNA: TGTGCCAGCAGCTCATCCTACGGGGTGGAGACCCAGTACTTC.

The rearrangement joins TRBV6-5 to TRBJ2-3; 11 bases fit TRBD1. This CDR3 is built from 16 residues. Trimming at V came to 0 bases and at J to 4 bases, leaving 3 bases not matched to a gene. CDR1 is MNHEY, CDR2 SVGAGI, per germline. Here the CDR3 DNA reads TGTGCCAGCAGTTACTCCGGGACAGGGGGTCCAGATACGCAGTATTTT. Amino acid sequence: CASSYSGTGGPDTQYF.

The chain links TRBV3-1 (or the pseudogene TRBV3-2) to TRBJ2-7; D gene ambiguous. Trimming stripped 2 bases from V and 7 bases from J, with 12 bases between. From germline, CDR1 is LGHDT and CDR2 YNNKEL (reference sequence). This CDR3 is built from 13 residues. The CDR3 nucleotides read TGTGCCAGCAGCCAACTCGCCGACGGGGAGCAGTACGTC. As protein: CASSQLADGEQYV.

This chain connects TRBV21-1 to TRBJ2-1; TRBD1, the D gene given by the table, was not confirmed from the DNA. TRBV21-1 is a known pseudogene. CDR3 length equals 15 residues. Here the CDR3 DNA reads TGTGCCAGCACCCTGGACAGGGGGGTGGAAGAAGAGCAGTTCTTC. Translation: CASTLDRGVEEEQFF.

The rearrangement joins TRBV27 to TRBJ1-6, with D tentatively TRBD1 (6 bases). V lost 3 bases and J lost 5, with 20 bases in between. The V gene's germline CDR1 is MNHEY and CDR2 SMNVEV (reference sequence). There are 18 residues in the CDR3. The CDR3 loop is CASSFRSFPGHNNSPLHF. CDR3 sequence (DNA): TGTGCCAGCAGTTTTCGCAGCTTCCCGGGACACAATAATTCACCCCTCCACTTT.